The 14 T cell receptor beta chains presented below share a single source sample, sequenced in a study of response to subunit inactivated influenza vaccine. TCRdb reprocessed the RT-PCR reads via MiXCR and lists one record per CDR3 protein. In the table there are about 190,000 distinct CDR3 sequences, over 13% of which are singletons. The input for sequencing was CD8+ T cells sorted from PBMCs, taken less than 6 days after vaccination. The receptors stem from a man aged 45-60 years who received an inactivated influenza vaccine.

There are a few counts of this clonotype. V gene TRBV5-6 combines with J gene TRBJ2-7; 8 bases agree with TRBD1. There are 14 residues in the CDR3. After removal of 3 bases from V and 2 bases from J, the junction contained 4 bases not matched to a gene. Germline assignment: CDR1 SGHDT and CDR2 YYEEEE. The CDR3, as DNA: TGTGCCAGCAGCTCGGGACAGGCCCCCTACGAGCAGTACTTC. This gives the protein CASSSGQAPYEQYF. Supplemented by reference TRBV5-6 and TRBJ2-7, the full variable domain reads DAGVTQSPTHLIKTRGQQVTLRCSPKSGHDTVSWYQQALGQGPQFIFQYYEEEERQRGNFPDRFSGHQFPNYSSELNVNALLLGDSALYLCASSSGQAPYEQYFGPGTRLTVT.

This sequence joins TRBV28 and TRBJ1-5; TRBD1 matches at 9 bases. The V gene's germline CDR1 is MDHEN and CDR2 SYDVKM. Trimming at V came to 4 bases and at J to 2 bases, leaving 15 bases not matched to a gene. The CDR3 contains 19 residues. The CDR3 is CASSWNPDRGYIGNQPQHF. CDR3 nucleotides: TGTGCCAGCAGTTGGAATCCGGACAGGGGTTACATTGGCAATCAGCCCCAGCATTTT.

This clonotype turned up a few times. CDR3 DNA: TGTGCCAGCAGTTTCGTTCTGCGGGAGGAGCAGTTCTTC. Its translation is CASSFVLREEQFF. V and J are TRBV12-3 or TRBV12-4 and TRBJ2-1, with 7 bases aligning to TRBD2. The CDR3 extends over 13 amino acids. With 3 bases clipped from V and 10 bases from J, the junction kept 6 bases outside the gene matches.

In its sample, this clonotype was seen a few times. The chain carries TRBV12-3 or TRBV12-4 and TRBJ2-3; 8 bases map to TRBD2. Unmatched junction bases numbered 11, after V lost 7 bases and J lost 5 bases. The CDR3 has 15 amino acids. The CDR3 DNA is TGTGCCAGCACCCCGCCGGGGGGGCGTAAAGATACGCAGTATTTT. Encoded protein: CASTPPGGRKDTQYF.

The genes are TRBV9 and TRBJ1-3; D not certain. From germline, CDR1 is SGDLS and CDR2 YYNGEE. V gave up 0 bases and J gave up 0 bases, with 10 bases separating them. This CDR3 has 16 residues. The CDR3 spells CASSVGGRFSGNTIYF. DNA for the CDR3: TGTGCCAGCAGCGTAGGTGGACGCTTCTCTGGAAACACCATATATTTT.

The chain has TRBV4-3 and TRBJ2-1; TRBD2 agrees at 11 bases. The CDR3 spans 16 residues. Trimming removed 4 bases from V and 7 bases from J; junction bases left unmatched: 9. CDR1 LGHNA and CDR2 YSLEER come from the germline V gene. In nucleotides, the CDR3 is TGCGCCAGCAGCCGAAAACTAGCGGGAGTAACGAATGAGCAGTTCTTC. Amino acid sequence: CASSRKLAGVTNEQFF.

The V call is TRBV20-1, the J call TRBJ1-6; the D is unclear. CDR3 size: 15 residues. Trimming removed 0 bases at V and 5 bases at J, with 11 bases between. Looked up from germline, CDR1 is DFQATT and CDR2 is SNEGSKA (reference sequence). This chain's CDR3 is CSARDAERDNSPLHF. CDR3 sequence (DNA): TGCAGTGCTAGAGATGCTGAGAGGGATAATTCACCCCTCCACTTT.

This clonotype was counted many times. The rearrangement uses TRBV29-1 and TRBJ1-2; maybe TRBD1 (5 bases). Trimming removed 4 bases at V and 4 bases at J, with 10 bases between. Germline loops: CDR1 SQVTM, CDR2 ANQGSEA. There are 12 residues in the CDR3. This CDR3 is CSVVEGTYGYTF. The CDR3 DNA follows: TGCAGCGTTGTTGAGGGGACCTATGGCTACACCTTC.

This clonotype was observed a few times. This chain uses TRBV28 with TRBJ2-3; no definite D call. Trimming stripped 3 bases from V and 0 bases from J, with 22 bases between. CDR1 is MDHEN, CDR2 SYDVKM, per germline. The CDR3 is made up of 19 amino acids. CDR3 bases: TGTGCCAGCAGTTTTTTGACACCTAAACCTCTTCTAAGCACAGATACGCAGTATTTT. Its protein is CASSFLTPKPLLSTDTQYF. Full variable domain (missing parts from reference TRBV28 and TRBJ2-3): DVKVTQSSRYLVKRTGEKVFLECVQDMDHENMFWYRQDPGLGLRLIYFSYDVKMKEKGDIPEGYSVSREKKERFSLILESASTNQTSMYLCASSFLTPKPLLSTDTQYFGPGTRLTVL.

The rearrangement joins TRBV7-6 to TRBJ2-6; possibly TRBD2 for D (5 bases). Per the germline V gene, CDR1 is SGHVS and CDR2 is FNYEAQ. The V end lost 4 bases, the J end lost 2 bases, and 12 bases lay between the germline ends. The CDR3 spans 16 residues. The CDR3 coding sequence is TGTGCCAGCAGCTCCTTCGGGGAGCCTGGGGCCAACGTCCTGACTTTC. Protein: CASSSFGEPGANVLTF.

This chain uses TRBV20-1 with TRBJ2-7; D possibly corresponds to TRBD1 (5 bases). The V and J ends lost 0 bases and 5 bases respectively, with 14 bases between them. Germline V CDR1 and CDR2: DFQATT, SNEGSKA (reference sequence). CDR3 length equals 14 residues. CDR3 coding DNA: TGCAGTGCTAGAGATCTTGGCAGGGAAAACGAGCAGTACTTC. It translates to CSARDLGRENEQYF.

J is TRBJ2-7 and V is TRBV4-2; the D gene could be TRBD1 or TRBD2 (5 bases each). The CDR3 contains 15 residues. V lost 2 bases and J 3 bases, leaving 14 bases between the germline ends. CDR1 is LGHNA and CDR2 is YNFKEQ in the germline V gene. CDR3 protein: CASSQRDGGIYEQYF. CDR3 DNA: TGTGCCAGCAGCCAAAGGGACGGAGGCATCTACGAGCAGTACTTC.

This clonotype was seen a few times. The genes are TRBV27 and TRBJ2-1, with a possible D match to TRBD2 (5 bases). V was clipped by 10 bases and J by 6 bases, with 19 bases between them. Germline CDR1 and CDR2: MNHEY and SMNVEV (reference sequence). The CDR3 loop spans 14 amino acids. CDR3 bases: TGTGCCACCGGCCGGGGAAGGCCACCCAATGAGCAGTTCTTC. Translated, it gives CATGRGRPPNEQFF.

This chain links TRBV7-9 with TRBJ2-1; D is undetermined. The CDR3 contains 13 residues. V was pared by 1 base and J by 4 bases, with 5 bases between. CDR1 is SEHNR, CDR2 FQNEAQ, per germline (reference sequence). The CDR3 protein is CASSLVGYNEQFF. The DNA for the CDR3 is TGTGCCAGCAGCTTAGTTGGGTACAATGAGCAGTTCTTC.